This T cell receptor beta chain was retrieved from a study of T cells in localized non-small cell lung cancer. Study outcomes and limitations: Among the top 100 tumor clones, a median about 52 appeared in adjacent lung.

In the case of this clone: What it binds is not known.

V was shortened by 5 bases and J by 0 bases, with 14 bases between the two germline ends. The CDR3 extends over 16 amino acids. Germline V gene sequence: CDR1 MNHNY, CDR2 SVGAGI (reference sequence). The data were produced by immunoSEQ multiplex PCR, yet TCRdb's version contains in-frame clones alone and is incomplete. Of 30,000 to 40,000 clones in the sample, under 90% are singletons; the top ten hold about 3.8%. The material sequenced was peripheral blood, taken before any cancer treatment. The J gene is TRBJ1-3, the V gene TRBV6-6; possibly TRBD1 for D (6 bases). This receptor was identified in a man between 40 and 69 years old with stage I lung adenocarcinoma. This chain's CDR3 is CASSRLGGHSGNTIYF. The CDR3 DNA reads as TGTGCCAGCAGTCGCCTGGGGGGACACTCTGGAAACACCATATATTTT.